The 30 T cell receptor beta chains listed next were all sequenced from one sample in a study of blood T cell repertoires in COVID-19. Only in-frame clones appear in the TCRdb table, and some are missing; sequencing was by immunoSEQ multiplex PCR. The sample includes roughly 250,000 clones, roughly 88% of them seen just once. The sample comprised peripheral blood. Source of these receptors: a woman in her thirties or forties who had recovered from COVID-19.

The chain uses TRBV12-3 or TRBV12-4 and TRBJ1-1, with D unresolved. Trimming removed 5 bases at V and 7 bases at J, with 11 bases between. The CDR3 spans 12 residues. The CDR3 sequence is CASSPAGYEAFF. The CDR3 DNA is TGTGCCAGCAGTCCGGCAGGTTATGAAGCTTTCTTT.

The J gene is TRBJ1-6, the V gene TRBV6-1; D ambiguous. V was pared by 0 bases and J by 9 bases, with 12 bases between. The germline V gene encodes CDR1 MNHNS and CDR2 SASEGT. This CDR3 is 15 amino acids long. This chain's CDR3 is CASSEALMRPSPLHF. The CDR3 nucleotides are TGTGCCAGCAGTGAAGCTCTTATGAGGCCTTCACCCCTCCACTTT.

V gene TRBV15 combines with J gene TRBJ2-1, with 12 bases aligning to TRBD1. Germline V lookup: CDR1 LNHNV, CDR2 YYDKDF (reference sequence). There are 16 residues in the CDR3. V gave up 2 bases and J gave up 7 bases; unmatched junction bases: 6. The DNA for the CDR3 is TGTGCCACCAGCAGACCCGGGACAGGGGGCAGGAATGAGCAGTTCTTC. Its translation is CATSRPGTGGRNEQFF.

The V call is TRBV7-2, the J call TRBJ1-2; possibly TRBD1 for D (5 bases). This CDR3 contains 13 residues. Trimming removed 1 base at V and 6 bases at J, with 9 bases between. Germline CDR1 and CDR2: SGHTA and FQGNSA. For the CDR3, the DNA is TGTGCCAGCAGCTTAGACCGACAGAATGGCTACACCTTC. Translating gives CASSLDRQNGYTF.

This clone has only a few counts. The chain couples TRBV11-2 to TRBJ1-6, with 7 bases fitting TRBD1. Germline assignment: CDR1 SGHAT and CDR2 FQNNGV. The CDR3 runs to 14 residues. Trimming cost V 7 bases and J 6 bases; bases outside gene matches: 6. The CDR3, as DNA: TGTGCCAGCACCCCAGGACAGGCTAATTCACCCCTCCACTTT. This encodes CASTPGQANSPLHF.

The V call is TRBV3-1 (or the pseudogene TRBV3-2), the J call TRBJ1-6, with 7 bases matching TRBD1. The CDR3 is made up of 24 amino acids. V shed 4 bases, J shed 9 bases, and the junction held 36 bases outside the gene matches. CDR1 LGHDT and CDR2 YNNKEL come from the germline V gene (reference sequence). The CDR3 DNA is TGTGCCAGCAGCCCCTACCCCCCCCTGACTCCCGGGACAGTCAAGGCTAATTTAGGTTCACCCCTCCACTTT. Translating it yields CASSPYPPLTPGTVKANLGSPLHF.

The CDR3: CASSLDGQRGGGETQYF. The DNA for the CDR3 is TGTGCCAGCAGCTTAGATGGTCAGCGGGGAGGAGGGGAGACCCAGTACTTC. The chain joins TRBV11-3 to TRBJ2-5, with 7 nucleotides matching TRBD2. V lost 0 bases and J lost 5; bases outside the gene matches: 12. In germline, CDR1 is SGHNT, CDR2 YENEEA. There are 17 residues in the CDR3.

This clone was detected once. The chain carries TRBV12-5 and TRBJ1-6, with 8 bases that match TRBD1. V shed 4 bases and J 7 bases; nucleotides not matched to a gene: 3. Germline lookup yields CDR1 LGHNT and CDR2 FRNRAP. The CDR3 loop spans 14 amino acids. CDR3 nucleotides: TGTGCTAGTGGTTGGACAGGGAGGAATTCACCCCTCCACTTT. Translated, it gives CASGWTGRNSPLHF.

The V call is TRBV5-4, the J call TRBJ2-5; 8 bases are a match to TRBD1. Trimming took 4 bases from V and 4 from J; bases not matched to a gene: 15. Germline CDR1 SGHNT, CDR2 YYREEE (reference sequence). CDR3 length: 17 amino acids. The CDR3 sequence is CASSPTPRQGRGETQYF. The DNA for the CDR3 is TGTGCCAGCAGCCCCACCCCAAGACAGGGGAGAGGAGAGACCCAGTACTTC.

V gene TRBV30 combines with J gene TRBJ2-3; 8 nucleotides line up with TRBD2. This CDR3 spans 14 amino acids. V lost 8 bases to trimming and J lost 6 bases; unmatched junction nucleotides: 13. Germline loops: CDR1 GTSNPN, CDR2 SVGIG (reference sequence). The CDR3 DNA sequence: TGTGCCGGAACTAGCGGCAGCTTGATGGATACGCAGTATTTT. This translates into CAGTSGSLMDTQYF.

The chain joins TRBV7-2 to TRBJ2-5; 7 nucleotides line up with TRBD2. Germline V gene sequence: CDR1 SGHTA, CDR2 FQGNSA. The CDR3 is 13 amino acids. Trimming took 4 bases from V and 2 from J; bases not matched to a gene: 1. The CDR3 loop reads CASSSGLQETQYF. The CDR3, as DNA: TGTGCCAGCAGCTCGGGACTACAAGAGACCCAGTACTTC.

The CDR3 region has the DNA TGTGCCAGTATGGGGGACAGGGGCTACGAGCAGTACTTC. Its translation: CASMGDRGYEQYF. The chain has TRBV19 and TRBJ2-7; 10 nucleotides align to TRBD1. The CDR3 contains 13 residues. The V segment lost 7 bases and the J segment 3 bases; nucleotides outside the gene matches: 3. Germline CDR1 and CDR2: LNHDA and SQIVND (reference sequence).

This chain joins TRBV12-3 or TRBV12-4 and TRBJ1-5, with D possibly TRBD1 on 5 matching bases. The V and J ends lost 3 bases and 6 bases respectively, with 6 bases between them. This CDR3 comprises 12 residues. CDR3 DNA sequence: TGTGCCAGCAGTTTGGGGGGTCAGCCCCAGCATTTT. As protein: CASSLGGQPQHF.

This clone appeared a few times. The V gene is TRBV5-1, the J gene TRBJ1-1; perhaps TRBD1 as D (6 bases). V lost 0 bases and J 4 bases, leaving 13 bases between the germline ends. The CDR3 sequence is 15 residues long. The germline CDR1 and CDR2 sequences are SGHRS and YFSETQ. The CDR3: CASSLAAGVGTEAFF. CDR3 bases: TGCGCCAGCAGCTTGGCCGCAGGGGTTGGCACTGAAGCTTTCTTT.

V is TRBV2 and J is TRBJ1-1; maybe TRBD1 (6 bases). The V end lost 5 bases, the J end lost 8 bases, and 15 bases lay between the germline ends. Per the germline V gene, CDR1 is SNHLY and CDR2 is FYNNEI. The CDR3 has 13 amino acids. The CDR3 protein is CASSLQEGGEAFF. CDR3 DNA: TGTGCCAGCAGTCTACAGGAGGGGGGGGAAGCTTTCTTT.

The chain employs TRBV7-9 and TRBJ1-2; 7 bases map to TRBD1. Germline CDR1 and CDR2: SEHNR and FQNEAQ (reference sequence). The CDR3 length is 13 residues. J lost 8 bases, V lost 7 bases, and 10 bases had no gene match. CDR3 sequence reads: CASTHRQGYGYTF. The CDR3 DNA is TGTGCCAGCACCCACCGACAGGGCTACGGCTACACCTTC.

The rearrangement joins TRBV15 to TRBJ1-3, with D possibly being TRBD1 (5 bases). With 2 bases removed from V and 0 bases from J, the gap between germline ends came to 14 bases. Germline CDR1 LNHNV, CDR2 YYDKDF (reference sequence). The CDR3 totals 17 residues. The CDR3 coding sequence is TGTGCCACCAGCAGATTAAGGGACTCGAGCTCTGGAAACACCATATATTTT. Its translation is CATSRLRDSSSGNTIYF.

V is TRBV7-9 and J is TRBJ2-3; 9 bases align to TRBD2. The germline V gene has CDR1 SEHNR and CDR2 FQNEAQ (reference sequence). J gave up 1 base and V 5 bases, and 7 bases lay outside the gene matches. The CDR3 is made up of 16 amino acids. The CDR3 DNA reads TGTGCCAGCAGCATAAGACTAGCGGAACGCACAGATACGCAGTATTTT. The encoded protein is CASSIRLAERTDTQYF.

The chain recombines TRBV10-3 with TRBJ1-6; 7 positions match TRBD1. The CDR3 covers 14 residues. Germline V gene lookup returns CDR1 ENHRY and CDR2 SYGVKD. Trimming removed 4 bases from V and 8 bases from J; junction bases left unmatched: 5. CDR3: CAISVRTGDSPLHF. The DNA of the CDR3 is TGTGCCATCAGTGTTCGGACAGGCGATTCACCCCTCCACTTT.

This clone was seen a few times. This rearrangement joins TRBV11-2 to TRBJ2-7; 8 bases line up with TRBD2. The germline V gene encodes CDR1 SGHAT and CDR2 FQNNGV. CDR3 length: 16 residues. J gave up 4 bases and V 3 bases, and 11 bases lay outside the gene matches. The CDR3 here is CASSFEVAGGTYEQYF. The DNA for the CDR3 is TGTGCCAGCAGCTTTGAGGTGGCGGGAGGAACATACGAGCAGTACTTC.

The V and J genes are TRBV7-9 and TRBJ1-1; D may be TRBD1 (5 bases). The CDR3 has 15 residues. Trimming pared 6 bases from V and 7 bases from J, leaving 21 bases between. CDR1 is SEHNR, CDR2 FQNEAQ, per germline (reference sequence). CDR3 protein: CASSYPGRGRFEAFF. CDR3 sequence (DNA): TGTGCCAGCAGTTACCCCGGGAGGGGACGATTTGAAGCTTTCTTT. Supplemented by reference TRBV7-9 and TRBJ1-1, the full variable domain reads DTGVSQNPRHKITKRGQNVTFRCDPISEHNRLYWYRQTLGQGPEFLTYFQNEAQLEKSRLLSDRFSAERPKGSFSTLEIQRTEQGDSAMYLCASSYPGRGRFEAFFGQGTRLTVV.

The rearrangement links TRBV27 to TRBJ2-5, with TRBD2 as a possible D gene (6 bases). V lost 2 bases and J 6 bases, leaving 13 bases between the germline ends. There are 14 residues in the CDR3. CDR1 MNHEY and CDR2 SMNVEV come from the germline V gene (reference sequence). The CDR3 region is CASSLRGLPQTQYF. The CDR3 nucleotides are TGTGCCAGCAGTTTAAGGGGACTCCCGCAGACCCAGTACTTC.

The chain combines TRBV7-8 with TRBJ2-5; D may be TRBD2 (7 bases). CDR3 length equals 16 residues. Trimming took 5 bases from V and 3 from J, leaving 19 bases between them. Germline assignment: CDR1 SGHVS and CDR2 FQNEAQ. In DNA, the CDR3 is TGTGCCAGCAGCCCGTCGCGGGGGCAACGGGAAGAGACCCAGTACTTC. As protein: CASSPSRGQREETQYF.

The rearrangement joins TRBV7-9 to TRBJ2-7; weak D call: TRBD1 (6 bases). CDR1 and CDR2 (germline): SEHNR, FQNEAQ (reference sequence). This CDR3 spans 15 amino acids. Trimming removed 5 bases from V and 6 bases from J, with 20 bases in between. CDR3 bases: TGTGCCAGCAGCCCAAACCCCCCGGGACACTTCGAGCAGTACTTC. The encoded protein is CASSPNPPGHFEQYF.

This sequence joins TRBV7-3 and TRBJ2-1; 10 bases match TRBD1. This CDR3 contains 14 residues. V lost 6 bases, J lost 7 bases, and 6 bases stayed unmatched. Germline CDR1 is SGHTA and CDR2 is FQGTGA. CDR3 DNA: TGTGCCAGCAGTCCAGACAGGGGGCTTAATGAGCAGTTCTTC. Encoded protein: CASSPDRGLNEQFF.

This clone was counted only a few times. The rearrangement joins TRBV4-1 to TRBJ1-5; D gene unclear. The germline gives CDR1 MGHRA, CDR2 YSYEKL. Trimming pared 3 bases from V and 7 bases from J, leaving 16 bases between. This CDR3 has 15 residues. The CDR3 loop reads CASSQPGAGIQPQHF. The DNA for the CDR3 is TGCGCCAGCAGCCAGCCGGGCGCGGGTATCCAGCCCCAGCATTTT.

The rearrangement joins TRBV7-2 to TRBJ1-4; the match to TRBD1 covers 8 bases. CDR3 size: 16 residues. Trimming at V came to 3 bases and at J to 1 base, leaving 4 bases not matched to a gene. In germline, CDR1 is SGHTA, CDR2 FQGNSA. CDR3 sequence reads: CASSLRTGKTNEKLFF. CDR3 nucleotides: TGTGCCAGCAGCTTGCGGACAGGGAAAACTAATGAAAAACTGTTTTTT. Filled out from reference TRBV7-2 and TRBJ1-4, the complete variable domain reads GAGVSQSPSNKVTEKGKDVELRCDPISGHTALYWYRQSLGQGLEFLIYFQGNSAPDKSGLPSDRFSAERTGGSVSTLTIQRTQQEDSAVYLCASSLRTGKTNEKLFFGSGTQLSVL.

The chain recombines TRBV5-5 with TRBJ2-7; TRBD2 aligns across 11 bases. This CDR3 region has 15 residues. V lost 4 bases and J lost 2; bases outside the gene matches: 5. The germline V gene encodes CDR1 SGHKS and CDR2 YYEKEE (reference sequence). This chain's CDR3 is CASSPLAGGTYEQYF. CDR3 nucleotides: TGTGCCAGCAGCCCGCTAGCGGGAGGCACCTACGAGCAGTACTTC.

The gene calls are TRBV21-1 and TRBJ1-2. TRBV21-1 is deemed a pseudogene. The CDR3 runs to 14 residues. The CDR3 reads CASSEVRDFDGYTF. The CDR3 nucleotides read TGTGCCAGCAGCGAGGTACGGGATTTCGATGGCTACACCTTC.

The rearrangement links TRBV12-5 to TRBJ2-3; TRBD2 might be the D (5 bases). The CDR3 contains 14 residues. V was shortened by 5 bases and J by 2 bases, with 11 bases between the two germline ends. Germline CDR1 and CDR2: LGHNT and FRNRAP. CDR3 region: CASGQKRSTDTQYF. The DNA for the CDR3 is TGTGCTAGTGGTCAGAAGCGGTCCACAGATACGCAGTATTTT.